Following are 15 T cell receptor beta chains from one sample sequenced in a study of Ad26.COV2.S vaccination and SARS-CoV-2 variants. Data came from immunoSEQ multiplex PCR; TCRdb stores just in-frame clones and leaves some out. Here the sample spans hundreds of thousands of clones, more than 80% being singletons. Documented treatment: about 20 received Ad26.COV2.S at low or high dose, single or two shots; roughly five received placebo; per-sample allocation not given. The investigators took samples on day 63 after the first vaccine or placebo injection. The material was peripheral blood, obtained in a trial of Ad26.COV2.S vaccine versus placebo. The receptors stem from a person between 18 and 60 years old who received the Ad26.COV2.S COVID-19 vaccine or a placebo.

CDR3 loop: CSASLGDTQYF. Written as DNA, the CDR3 is TGCAGTGCTAGCCTAGGAGATACGCAGTATTTT. The V and J genes are TRBV20-1 and TRBJ2-3; D remains ambiguous. The germline CDR1 and CDR2 sequences are DFQATT and SNEGSKA (reference sequence). This CDR3 region has 11 residues. The V gene lost 3 bases and the J gene lost 5 bases, with 6 bases spanning the gap.

Regarding this clone: The identical CDR3 is also encoded by other nucleotide sequences in the sample. The CDR3 coding sequence is TGTGCCAGTAGTATCGGCGGAAGCACAGATACGCAGTATTTT. Its protein product is CASSIGGSTDTQYF. The rearrangement joins TRBV19 to TRBJ2-3, with unresolved D. V lost 3 bases and J 0 bases, leaving 7 bases between the germline ends. This CDR3 spans 14 amino acids. Per the germline V gene, CDR1 is LNHDA and CDR2 is SQIVND (reference sequence).

This chain uses TRBV10-3 with TRBJ2-7; possibly TRBD1 for D (5 bases). Germline loops: CDR1 ENHRY, CDR2 SYGVKD. Trimming stripped 1 base from V and 2 bases from J, with 15 bases between. The length of the CDR3 is 16 residues. The DNA of the CDR3 is TGTGCCATCAGTGAGTATGGCAGGGCGAGGCCCTACGAGCAGTACTTC. Amino acid sequence: CAISEYGRARPYEQYF.

The V gene is TRBV30, the J gene TRBJ1-2; D may be TRBD1 (5 bases). Trimming removed 0 bases at V and 8 bases at J, with 16 bases between. CDR3 length equals 14 residues. CDR1 is GTSNPN and CDR2 is SVGIG in the germline V gene (reference sequence). The CDR3 reads CAWSVMRGLRGYTF. CDR3 in DNA: TGTGCCTGGAGTGTAATGAGGGGTCTCCGGGGCTACACCTTC.

This clone was detected only a few times. The genes are TRBV11-2 and TRBJ2-7; 7 positions match TRBD2. The V segment lost 4 bases and the J segment 0 bases; nucleotides outside the gene matches: 9. Germline assignment: CDR1 SGHAT and CDR2 FQNNGV. This CDR3 comprises 16 residues. Written as DNA, the CDR3 is TGTGCCAGCAGCTCCGCGGGAGCGGCAATCTCCTACGAGCAGTACTTC. Its protein is CASSSAGAAISYEQYF.

The V and J genes are TRBV12-5 and TRBJ2-3, with 8 bases that match TRBD2. Germline values: CDR1 LGHNT, CDR2 FRNRAP. After removal of 0 bases from V and 2 bases from J, the junction contained 4 bases not matched to a gene. The CDR3 runs 16 residues. The CDR3 is CASGLVVAGTTDTQYF. CDR3 coding DNA: TGTGCTAGTGGTTTGGTAGTAGCGGGGACCACAGATACGCAGTATTTT.

The chain has TRBV18 and TRBJ1-2; tentative D call: TRBD1 (6 bases). The CDR3 spans 16 residues. Germline lookup yields CDR1 KGHSH and CDR2 LQKENI. Trimming removed 0 bases at V and 7 bases at J, with 18 bases between. CDR3 bases: TGTGCCAGCTCACCACCAGGGTCAGGGGAAATTCCTGGCTACACCTTC. Amino acid sequence: CASSPPGSGEIPGYTF.

V and J are TRBV4-3 and TRBJ2-3; 10 bases map to TRBD2. The CDR3 has 17 amino acids. The germline gives CDR1 LGHNA, CDR2 YSLEER. The V segment lost 4 bases and the J segment 5 bases; nucleotides outside the gene matches: 12. The CDR3 region has the DNA TGCGCCAGCAGCCTTAGGACTAGCGGAGATGCCCAAGATACGCAGTATTTT. This translates into CASSLRTSGDAQDTQYF.

The V and J genes are TRBV2 and TRBJ2-5, with TRBD2 matching 13 bases. V lost 4 bases and J lost 2; bases outside the gene matches: 13. The length of the CDR3 is 19 residues. Germline CDR1 is SNHLY and CDR2 is FYNNEI. In nucleotides, the CDR3 is TGTGCCAGCAGTGGGACTAGCGGGAGAGTCACTACCGGGCAAGAGACCCAGTACTTC. Translating it yields CASSGTSGRVTTGQETQYF. The variable domain in full, completed from reference TRBV2 and TRBJ2-5, reads EPEVTQTPSHQVTQMGQEVILRCVPISNHLYFYWYRQILGQKVEFLVSFYNNEISEKSEIFDDQFSVERPDGSNFTLKIRSTKLEDSAMYFCASSGTSGRVTTGQETQYFGPGTRLLVL.

The CDR3: CASSIGSGANIQYF. CDR3 bases: TGTGCCAGTAGTATAGGATCAGGGGCAAACATTCAGTACTTC. The chain joins TRBV19 to TRBJ2-4, with TRBD1 as a possible D gene (6 bases). With 1 base removed from V and 6 bases from J, the gap between germline ends came to 10 bases. Germline V gene data show CDR1 as LNHDA and CDR2 as SQIVND (reference sequence). This CDR3 has 14 amino acids.

This chain connects TRBV5-1 to TRBJ2-3; D is perhaps TRBD1 (6 bases). CDR3 length: 14 residues. CDR1 is SGHRS, CDR2 YFSETQ, per germline. V lost 4 bases to trimming and J lost 3 bases, with 12 bases between them. CDR3 sequence: CASSVYRETDTQYF. The CDR3 DNA is TGCGCCAGCAGCGTCTACAGGGAAACAGATACGCAGTATTTT.

This chain joins TRBV10-3 and TRBJ2-4, with D maybe TRBD1 (6 bases). Trimming left V 0 bases short and J 6 bases short, with 6 bases between. The germline V gene has CDR1 ENHRY and CDR2 SYGVKD. This CDR3 is built from 13 residues. The CDR3 region is CAISESQGNIQYF. CDR3 sequence (DNA): TGTGCCATCAGTGAGTCACAGGGAAACATTCAGTACTTC.

This chain joins TRBV2 and TRBJ2-1, with 8 bases fitting TRBD2. V lost 9 bases and J lost 3; bases outside the gene matches: 10. The CDR3 contains 15 residues. In germline, CDR1 is SNHLY, CDR2 FYNNEI. The CDR3 is CARKKLADHYNEQFF. The CDR3 DNA reads as TGTGCCAGGAAAAAACTAGCGGATCACTACAATGAGCAGTTCTTC.

V gene TRBV4-1 combines with J gene TRBJ1-4; 7 bases agree with TRBD1. J lost 5 bases, V lost 6 bases, and 12 bases had no gene match. The CDR3 has 16 amino acids. Looked up from germline, CDR1 is MGHRA and CDR2 is YSYEKL. The CDR3 region is CASSLRGGPGNEKLFF. The CDR3 DNA follows: TGCGCCAGCAGTCTCAGGGGGGGGCCGGGAAATGAAAAACTGTTTTTT.

This chain links TRBV4-1 with TRBJ1-3, with D tentatively TRBD1 (5 bases). This CDR3 contains 15 residues. Germline CDR1 reads MGHRA; CDR2 reads YSYEKL. Trimming removed 0 bases from V and 5 bases from J, with 11 bases in between. This chain's CDR3 is CASSQDPGRRNTIYF. In DNA form, the CDR3 reads TGCGCCAGCAGCCAAGACCCGGGACGGAGAAACACCATATATTTT.